The 25 T cell receptor beta chains listed next were all sequenced from one sample in a study of CD8 T cells in Susac syndrome (dated by TCRdb to between 2018 and 2021). Receptor amplification or capture employed the immunoSEQ multiplex PCR assay. RNA was extracted using the RNeasy kit, and roughly 0.45 to 1 microgram was reverse transcribed with random hexamers. The raw public reads went through TCRdb reprocessing: fastp at Q25, MiXCR clone calling, in-frame beta chains kept. Duplicate CDR3 protein sequences are folded into a single record with the most common DNA and genes. In all, the sample holds about 440,000 distinct CDR3 sequences, and 85% of those were seen once. The leading ten clones occupy more than 0.09% of the sample. The sequencing sample was made of CD8+ T cells from PBMCs. The source of these receptors is a human donor with multiple sclerosis.

This clonotype was detected a few times. The chain has TRBV4-1 and TRBJ1-2; 8 bases map to TRBD1. Germline V gene sequence: CDR1 MGHRA, CDR2 YSYEKL. V gave up 2 bases and J gave up 6 bases; unmatched junction bases: 8. The CDR3 totals 15 residues. CDR3 in amino acids: CASSQWARGLDGYTF. CDR3 nucleotide sequence: TGCGCCAGCAGCCAATGGGCCAGGGGGCTCGATGGCTACACCTTC.

The chain recombines TRBV7-8 with TRBJ1-4; no definite D call. CDR1 is SGHVS, CDR2 FQNEAQ, per germline. The CDR3 has 15 residues. The V and J ends lost 1 base and 5 bases respectively, with 11 bases between them. The CDR3, as DNA: TGTGCCAGCAGCTTAGACCCCTCAATGAATGAAAAACTGTTTTTT. Its translation is CASSLDPSMNEKLFF.

The chain couples TRBV7-9 to TRBJ2-1; 8 bases align to TRBD2. Trimming at V came to 1 base and at J to 0 bases, leaving 8 bases not matched to a gene. Germline V gene lookup returns CDR1 SEHNR and CDR2 FQNEAQ (reference sequence). The CDR3 is 18 amino acids. The CDR3 DNA follows: TGTGCCAGCAGCTTAGTGGCTAGCGGGCTGAGCTCCTACAATGAGCAGTTCTTC. Protein product: CASSLVASGLSSYNEQFF.

This sequence joins TRBV29-1 and TRBJ2-7; 8 positions agree with TRBD2. The CDR3 length is 15 residues. Germline lookup yields CDR1 SQVTM and CDR2 ANQGSEA. With V trimmed by 2 bases and J by 1 base, 7 bases remained unmatched. The CDR3 region has the DNA TGCAGCGTTGAAAAGGTTAGCGGGACATCCTACGAGCAGTACTTC. It translates to CSVEKVSGTSYEQYF.

This clonotype was detected a few times. The J gene is TRBJ1-2, the V gene TRBV15, with D possibly TRBD1 on 5 matching bases. V lost 0 bases, J lost 3 bases, and 14 bases lay in between. The CDR3 is 16 residues long. CDR1 is LNHNV, CDR2 YYDKDF, per germline (reference sequence). The CDR3 bases are TGTGCCACCAGCAGAGAGGAACAGGTCTGGGACTATGGCTACACCTTC. It yields the protein CATSREEQVWDYGYTF.

This CDR3 is CASSPALRQGRETQYF. Written as DNA, the CDR3 is TGTGCCAGCAGTCCCGCTTTAAGACAGGGTAGGGAGACCCAGTACTTC. The rearrangement uses TRBV6-1 and TRBJ2-5; TRBD1 matches at 7 bases. Germline loops: CDR1 MNHNS, CDR2 SASEGT. This CDR3 is built from 16 residues. Germline trimming cut 5 bases from V and 5 bases from J; bases unmatched to any gene: 14.

This sequence joins TRBV30 and TRBJ1-5; D remains ambiguous. The CDR3 is made up of 13 amino acids. Trimming took off 2 bases at V and 4 bases at J, with 9 bases between the two ends. CDR1 is GTSNPN and CDR2 is SVGIG in the germline V gene (reference sequence). The CDR3 DNA reads TGTGCCTGGAGTTTAACAGATAATCAGCCCCAGCATTTT. It translates to CAWSLTDNQPQHF.

The gene calls are TRBV5-4 and TRBJ1-2; D is uncertain. V lost 4 bases to trimming and J lost 2 bases, with 15 bases between them. Germline-derived CDR1 and CDR2 are SGHNT and YYREEE (reference sequence). This CDR3 is built from 15 residues. CDR3 residues: CASSPRAVENYGYTF. Here the CDR3 DNA reads TGTGCCAGCAGCCCGAGAGCAGTCGAAAACTATGGCTACACCTTC.

The chain couples TRBV11-2 to TRBJ1-2; D remains unclear. Germline V gives CDR1 SGHAT, CDR2 FQNNGV. The CDR3 consists of 12 residues. With 0 bases removed from V and 14 bases from J, the gap between germline ends came to 13 bases. In DNA form, the CDR3 reads TGTGCCAGCAGCTTAGACGGGGATTCTCGGACCTTC. Its protein product is CASSLDGDSRTF.

The chain joins TRBV27 to TRBJ2-3, with 7 positions matching TRBD1. The CDR3 spans 15 residues. Germline values: CDR1 MNHEY, CDR2 SMNVEV (reference sequence). V dropped 8 bases and J dropped 0; count of bases not matched to a gene: 8. Written as DNA, the CDR3 is TGTGCCAGCCGCCGGGGACAGCCTAGCACAGATACGCAGTATTTT. Translated: CASRRGQPSTDTQYF.

The V and J genes are TRBV20-1 and TRBJ2-2, with 10 positions matching TRBD1. Per germline, CDR1 DFQATT and CDR2 SNEGSKA (reference sequence). The CDR3 totals 15 residues. Trimming cost V 1 base and J 6 bases; bases outside gene matches: 5. CDR3 in amino acids: CSARVRDRGAGELFF. CDR3 nucleotide sequence: TGCAGTGCTAGAGTCAGGGACAGGGGCGCCGGGGAGCTGTTTTTT.

This clonotype has only a few counts. The chain joins TRBV27 to TRBJ2-7, with TRBD2 as a possible D gene (5 bases). Germline V gene sequence: CDR1 MNHEY, CDR2 SMNVEV (reference sequence). V gave up 0 bases and J gave up 4 bases, with 19 bases separating them. CDR3 length equals 17 residues. The CDR3 bases are TGTGCCAGCAGTTTATCGATAAGTCGGACTGGGGTGTACGAGCAGTACTTC. It codes for CASSLSISRTGVYEQYF.

The rearrangement links TRBV4-1 to TRBJ2-2, with 8 nucleotides matching TRBD1. CDR1 and CDR2 (germline): MGHRA, YSYEKL. V lost 2 bases and J lost 3; bases outside the gene matches: 5. The CDR3 has 16 residues. The DNA for the CDR3 is TGCGCCAGCAGCCAATCCGGGACAGGCGACACCGGGGAGCTGTTTTTT. Protein sequence: CASSQSGTGDTGELFF.

The chain employs TRBV27 and TRBJ2-3; D possibly corresponds to TRBD2 (6 bases). The CDR3 consists of 16 residues. The V and J ends lost 5 bases and 5 bases respectively, with 20 bases between them. Germline CDR1 and CDR2: MNHEY and SMNVEV (reference sequence). The CDR3 reads CASSPGLTSRGDTQYF. The CDR3 region has the DNA TGTGCCAGCAGTCCGGGACTTACCTCAAGGGGAGATACGCAGTATTTT.

For this clonotype: One junction end disagrees with the germline gene, perhaps due to a read error. This chain links TRBV7-7 with TRBJ2-2; 14 positions agree with TRBD2. CDR3 length equals 17 residues. CDR1 SSHAT and CDR2 FNYEAQ come from the germline V gene (reference sequence). The CDR3 DNA is TGTGCTAGCAGCCTCGGACTAGCGGGAGGAGGCACCGGGGAGCTGTTTTTT. Translation: CASSLGLAGGGTGELFF.

The chain is built from TRBV27 and TRBJ2-3, with 14 bases fitting TRBD2. CDR3 length equals 18 residues. V dropped 1 base and J dropped 7; count of bases not matched to a gene: 10. Germline assignment: CDR1 MNHEY and CDR2 SMNVEV (reference sequence). The CDR3: CASSLFPGLAGGRNTQYF. The CDR3 DNA reads as TGTGCCAGCAGTTTATTTCCCGGACTAGCGGGAGGTAGGAATACGCAGTATTTT.

V is TRBV20-1 and J is TRBJ2-5, with D unresolved. The germline gives CDR1 DFQATT, CDR2 SNEGSKA (reference sequence). The V end was cut by 4 bases, the J end by 4 bases, with 16 bases between. The CDR3 has 14 amino acids. The CDR3 DNA reads TGCAGTGCTAACTCCCACACGAGTGGAGAGACCCAGTACTTC. This gives the protein CSANSHTSGETQYF.

V and J are TRBV11-1 and TRBJ2-1; TRBD2 matches 13 bases. With V trimmed by 6 bases and J by 9 bases, 32 bases remained unmatched. This CDR3 contains 23 residues. The germline CDR1 and CDR2 sequences are SGHAT and FQDESV (reference sequence). DNA of the CDR3: TGTGCCAGCAGTTACGGACTAGCGGGAGCAGGGTCTTCCTCCAGGCATCCCCTGGGTGAGCAGTTCTTC. Amino acid sequence: CASSYGLAGAGSSSRHPLGEQFF.

The genes are TRBV24-1 and TRBJ2-1; no definite D call. Trimming cost V 5 bases and J 0 bases, with 4 bases left between them. Germline CDR1 is KGHDR and CDR2 is SFDVKD. This CDR3 has 13 residues. Written as DNA, the CDR3 is TGTGCCACCAGTGCGGCCTCCTACAATGAGCAGTTCTTC. This translates into CATSAASYNEQFF.

This clonotype was found a few times. The chain employs TRBV5-1 and TRBJ2-7; TRBD1 matches 7 bases. Germline CDR1 is SGHRS and CDR2 is YFSETQ. This CDR3 has 15 amino acids. The V segment lost 2 bases and the J segment 3 bases; nucleotides outside the gene matches: 8. CDR3 DNA: TGCGCCAGCAGCTTAAGACAGGGAGTGAACTACGAGCAGTACTTC. This gives the protein CASSLRQGVNYEQYF.

The chain joins TRBV27 to TRBJ1-5; D gene uncertain. Trimming took off 5 bases at V and 2 bases at J, with 13 bases between the two ends. This CDR3 has 15 amino acids. The germline V gene encodes CDR1 MNHEY and CDR2 SMNVEV (reference sequence). The CDR3, as DNA: TGTGCCAGCAGTCTCATTGGGTCTGGCAATCAGCCCCAGCATTTT. Its protein product is CASSLIGSGNQPQHF.

The V call is TRBV25-1, the J call TRBJ2-7; D perhaps matches TRBD1 (5 bases). The V gene lost 3 bases and the J gene lost 4 bases, with 13 bases spanning the gap. CDR1 and CDR2 from the germline V gene are MGHDK and SYGVNS. This CDR3 region has 14 residues. The CDR3 sequence: CASSEPGYMYEQYF. The CDR3 DNA reads as TGTGCCAGCAGTGAGCCAGGGTACATGTACGAGCAGTACTTC.

The CDR3 bases are TGTGCCAGCAGCTTAGAACCTTTCCCAGAAGCTTTCTTT. It codes for CASSLEPFPEAFF. The chain employs TRBV7-9 and TRBJ1-1; D uncertain. The V gene's germline CDR1 is SEHNR and CDR2 FQNEAQ (reference sequence). V was pared by 1 base and J by 8 bases, with 11 bases between. The CDR3 runs 13 residues.

This rearrangement joins TRBV28 to TRBJ2-7; possibly TRBD2 for D (5 bases). Looked up from germline, CDR1 is MDHEN and CDR2 is SYDVKM. Deletions cut 4 bases from V and 5 bases from J, with 18 bases between. This CDR3 region has 15 residues. CDR3 sequence reads: CASSSNLEGYNEQYF. The CDR3 DNA is TGTGCCAGCAGTTCTAACCTCGAGGGTTACAACGAGCAGTACTTC.

The chain combines TRBV27 with TRBJ2-2; D is possibly TRBD1 (6 bases). Germline V gene lookup returns CDR1 MNHEY and CDR2 SMNVEV (reference sequence). The CDR3 has 13 residues. Trimming stripped 6 bases from V and 6 bases from J, with 11 bases between. This chain's CDR3 is CASRMQGSGELFF. As DNA, the CDR3 is TGTGCCAGCAGAATGCAGGGGTCCGGGGAGCTGTTTTTT.